Each of the 5 T cell receptor beta chains below was sequenced from the same sample in a study of identical twins. TCRdb fed the 5' RACE reads into MiXCR, producing one record per CDR3 protein. In the table there are 1.5 million to 2 million distinct CDR3 sequences, roughly a third of which are singletons. The sample consisted of cord blood. These receptors were collected from a newborn girl in good health.

The chain carries TRBV12-3 or TRBV12-4 and TRBJ1-5, with TRBD1 matching 7 bases. This CDR3 region has 15 residues. J was trimmed by 2 bases and V by 4 bases; bases with no gene match: 5. As DNA, the CDR3 is TGTGCCAGCAGTTCAAGCGGACAGGGCAATCAGCCCCAGCATTTT. This sequence encodes CASSSSGQGNQPQHF.

V is TRBV20-1 and J is TRBJ2-7, with D possibly being TRBD1 or TRBD2 (5 bases each). This CDR3 comprises 15 residues. V was cut by 3 bases and J by 0 bases, with 15 bases left in between. In germline, CDR1 is DFQATT, CDR2 SNEGSKA (reference sequence). CDR3 sequence: CSASTGTASSYEQYF. The DNA for the CDR3 is TGCAGTGCTAGCACCGGGACGGCGAGCTCCTACGAGCAGTACTTC.

The sample holds a few counts of this clonotype. V is TRBV20-1 and J is TRBJ2-4; 9 nucleotides align to TRBD1. The J call may be wrong; the DNA end is better matched by TRBJ2-7. The CDR3 runs 12 residues. Germline assignment: CDR1 DFQATT and CDR2 SNEGSKA (reference sequence). CDR3 in DNA: TGCAGTACCGGACAGGGGAAGAACGAGCAGTACTTC. It is translated as CSTGQGKNEQYF.

This clonotype was recorded only once. One end of the junction is discordant with germline, which a read error may explain. CDR3 residues: CASCDSKGDYGYTF. For the CDR3, the DNA is TGTGCCAGCTGTGACTCGAAAGGCGACTATGGCTACACCTTC. The V and J genes are TRBV6-4 and TRBJ1-2; D is unclear. This CDR3 is 14 amino acids long. Germline V gene lookup returns CDR1 MRHNA and CDR2 SNTAGT.

The chain employs TRBV6-1 and TRBJ2-5, with D hard to call. This CDR3 region has 15 residues. The V end was cut by 6 bases, the J end by 11 bases, with 25 bases between. Per the germline V gene, CDR1 is MNHNS and CDR2 is SASEGT. DNA for the CDR3: TGTGCCAGCAGCGTAAAGGGTATCTCCTACAATGAGCAGTACTTC. Translation gives CASSVKGISYNEQYF.